The clone carrying this T cell receptor (beta chain) was observed a handful of times. The target antigen is unknown. This entry comes from a study of vaccination effects on CD4 cells after COVID-19. Study findings and constraints: There was only 1 of 255 vaccine-induced clones in healthy vaccinees that cross-reacted with common cold coronaviruses. Late post-vaccination samples showed marked contraction of infection- and vaccine-induced clones.

Generated by immunoSEQ multiplex PCR, the TCRdb table keeps only in-frame clones and is missing some. The sample has 24,000 or so clones, roughly two thirds seen once. Peptide-pool stimulation followed by sequencing identified expanded antigen-specific CD4+ clonotypes in the ViraFEST assay. Following a roughly 9-day culture, CD4+ T cells were purified. None of the vaccinated had previously contracted SARS-CoV-2, and their nucleocapsid antibodies tested negative. Researchers reported culturing 2 million or so PBMC in each well, adding 10 IU/ml IL-2 and roughly 10 ug/ml peptides. The authors exchanged half the medium for IL-2 medium on days 3 and 7. This CDR3 region has 14 residues. Germline assignment: CDR1 WNHNN and CDR2 SYGVQD (reference sequence). Trimming took off 6 bases at V and 2 bases at J, with 10 bases between the two ends.

The sequencing here drew on CD4+ T cells from PBMCs cultured with SARS-CoV-2 spike peptides, taken before COVID-19 vaccination. This receptor was taken from a human donor who received a COVID-19 vaccine. The V gene is TRBV10-1, the J gene TRBJ2-2; possibly TRBD2 for D (6 bases). The CDR3 spells CASRGLLNTGELFF. The CDR3 DNA reads as TGCGCCAGCAGAGGACTACTAAACACCGGGGAGCTGTTTTTT.